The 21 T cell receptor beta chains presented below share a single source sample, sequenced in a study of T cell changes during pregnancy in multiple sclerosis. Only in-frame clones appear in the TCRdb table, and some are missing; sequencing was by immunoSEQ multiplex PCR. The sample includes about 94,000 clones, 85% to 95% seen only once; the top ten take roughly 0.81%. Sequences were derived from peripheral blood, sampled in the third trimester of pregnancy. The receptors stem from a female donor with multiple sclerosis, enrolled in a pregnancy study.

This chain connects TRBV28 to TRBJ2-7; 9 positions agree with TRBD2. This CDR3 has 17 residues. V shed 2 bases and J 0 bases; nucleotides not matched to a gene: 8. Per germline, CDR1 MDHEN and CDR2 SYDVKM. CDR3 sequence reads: CASSLLTSGPSSYEQYF. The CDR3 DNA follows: TGTGCCAGCAGTTTACTAACTAGCGGGCCGAGCTCCTACGAGCAGTACTTC.

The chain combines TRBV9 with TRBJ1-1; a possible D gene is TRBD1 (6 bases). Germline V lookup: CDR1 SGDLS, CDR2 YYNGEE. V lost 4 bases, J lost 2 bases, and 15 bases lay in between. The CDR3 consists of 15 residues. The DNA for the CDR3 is TGTGCCAGCAGCACCCAGACAGGACCAAACACTGAAGCTTTCTTT. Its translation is CASSTQTGPNTEAFF.

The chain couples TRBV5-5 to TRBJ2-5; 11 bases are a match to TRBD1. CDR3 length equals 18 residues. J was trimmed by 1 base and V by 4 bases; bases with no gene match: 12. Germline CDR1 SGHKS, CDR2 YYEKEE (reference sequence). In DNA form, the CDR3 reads TGTGCCAGCAGCCCACACCCACCGGGACAGGGGGTCCAAGAGACCCAGTACTTC. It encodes CASSPHPPGQGVQETQYF.

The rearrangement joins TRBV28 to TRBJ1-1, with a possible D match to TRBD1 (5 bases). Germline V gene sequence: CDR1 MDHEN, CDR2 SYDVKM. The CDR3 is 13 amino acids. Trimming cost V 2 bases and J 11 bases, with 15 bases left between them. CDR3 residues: CASSLAGSPKAFF. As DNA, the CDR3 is TGTGCCAGCAGTTTAGCAGGGTCCCCGAAGGCTTTCTTT.

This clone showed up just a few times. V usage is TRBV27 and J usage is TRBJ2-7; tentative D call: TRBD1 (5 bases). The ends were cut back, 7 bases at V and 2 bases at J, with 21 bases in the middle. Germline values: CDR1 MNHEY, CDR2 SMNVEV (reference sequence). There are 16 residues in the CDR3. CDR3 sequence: CASIPLSKGLTYEQYF. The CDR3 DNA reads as TGTGCCAGCATCCCCCTTAGCAAGGGGCTCACCTACGAGCAGTACTTC.

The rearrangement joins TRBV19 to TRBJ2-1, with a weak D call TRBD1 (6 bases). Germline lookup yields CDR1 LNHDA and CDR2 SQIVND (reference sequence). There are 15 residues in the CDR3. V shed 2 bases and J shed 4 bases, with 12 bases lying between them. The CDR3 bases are TGTGCCAGTAGTATATTGGAGACAGGATACAATGAGCAGTTCTTC. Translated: CASSILETGYNEQFF.

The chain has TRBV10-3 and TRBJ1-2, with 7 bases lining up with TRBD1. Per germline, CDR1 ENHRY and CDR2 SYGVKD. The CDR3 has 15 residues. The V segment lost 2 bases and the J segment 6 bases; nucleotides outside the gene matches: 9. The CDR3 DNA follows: TGTGCCATCAGTGAGGCAGTCAGGGGGGCGGATGGCTACACCTTC. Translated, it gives CAISEAVRGADGYTF.

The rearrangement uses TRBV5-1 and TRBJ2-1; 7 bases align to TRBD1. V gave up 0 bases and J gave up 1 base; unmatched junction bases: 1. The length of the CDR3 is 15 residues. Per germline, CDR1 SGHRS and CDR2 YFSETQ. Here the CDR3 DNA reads TGCGCCAGCAGCTTGGGGGACAGTTCCTACAATGAGCAGTTCTTC. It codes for CASSLGDSSYNEQFF.

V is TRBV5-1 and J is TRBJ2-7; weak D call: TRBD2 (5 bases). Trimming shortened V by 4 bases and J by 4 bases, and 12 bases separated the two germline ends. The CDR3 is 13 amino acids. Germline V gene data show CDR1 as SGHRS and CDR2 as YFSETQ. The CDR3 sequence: CASSITEGYEQYF. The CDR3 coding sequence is TGCGCCAGCAGCATTACCGAGGGATACGAGCAGTACTTC.

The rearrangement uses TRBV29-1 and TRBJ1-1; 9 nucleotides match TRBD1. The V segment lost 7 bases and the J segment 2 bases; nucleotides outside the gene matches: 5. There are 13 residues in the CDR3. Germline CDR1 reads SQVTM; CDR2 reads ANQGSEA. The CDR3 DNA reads TGCAGCGGTTCGGACAGGGGTAACACTGAAGCTTTCTTT. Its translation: CSGSDRGNTEAFF.

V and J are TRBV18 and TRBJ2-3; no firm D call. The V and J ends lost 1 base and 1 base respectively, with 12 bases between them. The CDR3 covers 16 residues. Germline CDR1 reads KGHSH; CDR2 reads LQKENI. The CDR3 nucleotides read TGTGCCAGCTCACCACTCCCCCCACTCGGCACAGATACGCAGTATTTT. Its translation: CASSPLPPLGTDTQYF.

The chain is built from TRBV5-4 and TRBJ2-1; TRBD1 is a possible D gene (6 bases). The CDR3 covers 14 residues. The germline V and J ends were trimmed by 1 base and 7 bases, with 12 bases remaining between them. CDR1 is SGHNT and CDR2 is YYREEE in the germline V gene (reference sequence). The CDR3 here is CASSLNTGNNEQFF. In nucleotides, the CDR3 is TGTGCCAGCAGCTTGAACACAGGGAATAATGAGCAGTTCTTC.

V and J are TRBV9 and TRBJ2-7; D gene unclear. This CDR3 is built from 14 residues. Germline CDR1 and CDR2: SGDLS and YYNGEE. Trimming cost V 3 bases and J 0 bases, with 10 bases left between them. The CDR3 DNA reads TGTGCCAGCAGCGAAATCGGGTCCTCCTACGAGCAGTACTTC. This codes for CASSEIGSSYEQYF.

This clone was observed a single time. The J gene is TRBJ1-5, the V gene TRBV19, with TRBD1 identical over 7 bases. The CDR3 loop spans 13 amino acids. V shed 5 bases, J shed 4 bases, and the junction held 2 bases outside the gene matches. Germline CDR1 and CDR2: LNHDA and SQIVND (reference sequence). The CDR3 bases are TGTGCCAGTAGTTTACAGGGGAATCAGCCCCAGCATTTT. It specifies CASSLQGNQPQHF.

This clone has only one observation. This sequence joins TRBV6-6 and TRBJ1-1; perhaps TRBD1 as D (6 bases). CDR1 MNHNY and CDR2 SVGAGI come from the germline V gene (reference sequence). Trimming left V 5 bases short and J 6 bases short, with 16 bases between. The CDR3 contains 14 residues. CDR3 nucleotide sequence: TGTGCCAGCAGTCACACCGGGACAAATCCTGAAGCTTTCTTT. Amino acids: CASSHTGTNPEAFF.

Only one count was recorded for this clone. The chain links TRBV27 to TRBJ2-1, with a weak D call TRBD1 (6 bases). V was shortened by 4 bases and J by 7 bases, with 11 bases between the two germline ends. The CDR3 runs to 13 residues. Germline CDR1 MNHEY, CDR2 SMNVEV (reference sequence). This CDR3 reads CASSYTGNNEQFF. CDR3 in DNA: TGTGCCAGCAGTTATACAGGGAATAATGAGCAGTTCTTC.

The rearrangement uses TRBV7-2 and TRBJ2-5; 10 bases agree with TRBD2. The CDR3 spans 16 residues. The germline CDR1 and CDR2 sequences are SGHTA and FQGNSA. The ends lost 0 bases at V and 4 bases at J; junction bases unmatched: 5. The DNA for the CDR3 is TGTGCCAGCAGCTTAGCTCTAGCGGGAGTCGGAGAGACCCAGTACTTC. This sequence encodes CASSLALAGVGETQYF.

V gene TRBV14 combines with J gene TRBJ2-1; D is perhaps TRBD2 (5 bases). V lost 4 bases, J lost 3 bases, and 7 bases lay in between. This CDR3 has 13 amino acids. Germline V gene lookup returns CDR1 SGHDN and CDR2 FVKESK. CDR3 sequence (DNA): TGTGCCAGCAGCCCAGCGGACTACAATGAGCAGTTCTTC. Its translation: CASSPADYNEQFF.

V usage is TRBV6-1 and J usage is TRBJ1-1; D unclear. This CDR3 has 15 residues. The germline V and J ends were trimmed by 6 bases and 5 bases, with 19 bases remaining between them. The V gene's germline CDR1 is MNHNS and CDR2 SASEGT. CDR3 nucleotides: TGTGCCAGCAGAGACGGTACAAGGCAGCGGACTGAAGCTTTCTTT. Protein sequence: CASRDGTRQRTEAFF.

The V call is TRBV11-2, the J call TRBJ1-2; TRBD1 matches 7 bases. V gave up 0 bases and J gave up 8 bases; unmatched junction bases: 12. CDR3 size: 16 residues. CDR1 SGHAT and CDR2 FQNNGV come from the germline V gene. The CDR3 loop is CASSLDHAGGPWGYTF. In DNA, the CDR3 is TGTGCCAGCAGCTTAGATCATGCAGGGGGGCCCTGGGGCTACACCTTC.

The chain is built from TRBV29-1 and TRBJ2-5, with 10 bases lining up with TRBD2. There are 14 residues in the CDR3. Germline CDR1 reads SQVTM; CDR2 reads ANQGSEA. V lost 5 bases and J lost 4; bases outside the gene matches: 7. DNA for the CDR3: TGCAGCGTTCCCCTAGCGGGAGTGGGAGAGACCCAGTACTTC. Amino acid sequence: CSVPLAGVGETQYF.